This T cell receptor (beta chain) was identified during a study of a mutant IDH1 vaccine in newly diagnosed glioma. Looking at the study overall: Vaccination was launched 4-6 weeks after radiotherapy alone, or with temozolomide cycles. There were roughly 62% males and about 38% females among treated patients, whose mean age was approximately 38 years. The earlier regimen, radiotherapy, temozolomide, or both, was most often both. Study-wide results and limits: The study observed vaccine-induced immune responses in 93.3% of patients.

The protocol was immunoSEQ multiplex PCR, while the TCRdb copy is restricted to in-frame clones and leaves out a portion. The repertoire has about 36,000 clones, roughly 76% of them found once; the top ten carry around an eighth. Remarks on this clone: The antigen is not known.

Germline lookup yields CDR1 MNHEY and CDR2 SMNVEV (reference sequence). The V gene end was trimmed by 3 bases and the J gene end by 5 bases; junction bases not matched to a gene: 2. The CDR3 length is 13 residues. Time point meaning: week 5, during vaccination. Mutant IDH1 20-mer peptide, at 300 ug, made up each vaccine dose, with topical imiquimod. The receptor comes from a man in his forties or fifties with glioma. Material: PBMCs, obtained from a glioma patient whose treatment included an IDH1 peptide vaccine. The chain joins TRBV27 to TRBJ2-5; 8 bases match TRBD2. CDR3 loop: CASSFGGEETQYF. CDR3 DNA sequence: TGTGCCAGCAGTTTCGGGGGGGAGGAGACCCAGTACTTC.